Listed below are T cell receptor beta chains from one sample, sequenced in a study of Ad26.COV2.S vaccination and SARS-CoV-2 variants. Clones were read by immunoSEQ multiplex PCR, and TCRdb kept only the in-frame ones, dropping some. The table lists 350,000 to 500,000 clones, 80% to 95% of them singletons. This specimen was peripheral blood, taken in a trial of Ad26.COV2.S vaccine versus placebo. Receptors originate from a person between 18 and 65 years old who received the Ad26.COV2.S COVID-19 vaccine or a placebo. Each CDR3 is given with its conserved first and last residue. The D gene is left open where the match is weak. A clone size is listed for some rows: how often the clone was seen (once, few, many), or a class if it is expanded.

CDR3nt	CDR3aa	len	d_gene	abundance	v_gene	j_gene
TGTGCCATCAGTTCTGGGGCAGGAAGACGACATTACGAGCAGTACTTC	CAISSGAGRRHYEQYF	16	.	.	TRBV10-3	TRBJ2-7
TGTGCCAGCAGTTACTCAGGATTAAGTTACCATGAGCAGTTCTTC	CASSYSGLSYHEQFF	15	.	.	TRBV6-5	TRBJ2-1
TGTGCCAGTAGTCCGACGACTAGTTACGAGCAGTACTTC	CASSPTTSYEQYF	13	.	few	TRBV19	TRBJ2-7
TGTGCCAGCAGTTCTAGCGTTGCGTACAATGAGCAGTTCTTC	CASSSSVAYNEQFF	14	.	once	TRBV6-2/TRBV6-3	TRBJ2-1
TGTGCCAGCAGTCCATTTCGGTGGGGACTAGCGGAAAACACAGATACGCAGTATTTT	CASSPFRWGLAENTDTQYF	19	TRBD2	few	TRBV27	TRBJ2-3
TGTGCCAGCACCCCCGGTAAGGGGAGGCCCTCTCCCGAGCAGTACTTC	CASTPGKGRPSPEQYF	16	.	.	TRBV28	TRBJ2-7
TGTGCCAGCAGCCGCTCCGTGGGCCATGGCTACACCTTC	CASSRSVGHGYTF	13	.	.	TRBV7-2	TRBJ1-2
TGTGCCAGTACTCCGGGGGCTTGGTATCAGCCCCAGCATTTT	CASTPGAWYQPQHF	14	.	few	TRBV19	TRBJ1-5
TGTGCCTGGAGTGTAGGAGGGGGATATGGCATTCAGTACTTC	CAWSVGGGYGIQYF	14	.	.	TRBV30	TRBJ2-4
TGTGCCAGCGGACAGGGGACCAGAGAGACCCAGTACTTC	CASGQGTRETQYF	13	TRBD1	.	TRBV19	TRBJ2-5
TGTGCCAGCAGCTTAGACGGACTAGCGGGAAGGGATGAGCAGTTCTTC	CASSLDGLAGRDEQFF	16	TRBD2	.	TRBV11-3	TRBJ2-1
TGTGCCAGTAGTGGCCTAGCCCTCAATGAGCAGTTCTTC	CASSGLALNEQFF	13	.	.	TRBV19	TRBJ2-1
TGTGCCAGCAGACAACTCGGCGGAGGAAGGGAGACCCAGTACTTC	CASRQLGGGRETQYF	15	.	.	TRBV6-5	TRBJ2-5
TGTGCCAGCAGCGTAGGGCGGGAGAATGAGCAGTTCTTC	CASSVGRENEQFF	13	TRBD2	.	TRBV9	TRBJ2-1
TGCGCCAGCAGTGATCTAACGGGAGTTCCTGAGCAGTTCTTC	CASSDLTGVPEQFF	14	.	.	TRBV10-1	TRBJ2-1
TGTGCCAGCAGTTATCCGTGGTCACCCCTCCACTTT	CASSYPWSPLHF	12	.	.	TRBV6-2/TRBV6-3	TRBJ1-6
TGTGCCAGCAGCCAAGCCTTCACAGGGTACAATGGCTACACCTTC	CASSQAFTGYNGYTF	15	.	.	TRBV3-1/TRBV3-2	TRBJ1-2
TGTGCCAGCAGCTTTTTTTATGGCTACGAGCAGTACTTC	CASSFFYGYEQYF	13	.	.	TRBV7-8	TRBJ2-7
TGTGCCTGGAGTATGAATAGCAATCAGCCCCAGCATTTT	CAWSMNSNQPQHF	13	.	.	TRBV30	TRBJ1-5
TGTGCCAGCTCCTCGGGGGGAGAAAAACTGTTTTTT	CASSSGGEKLFF	12	.	few	TRBV7-9	TRBJ1-4
TGTGCCAGCAGCTTAGGCAGGGGGCATGGTGAAAAACTGTTTTTT	CASSLGRGHGEKLFF	15	TRBD1	.	TRBV7-9	TRBJ1-4
TGTGCCAGCAGCTTAGAACTAGCGGGAGAATATCGCGAGCAGTACTTC	CASSLELAGEYREQYF	16	TRBD2	.	TRBV7-8	TRBJ2-7
TGTGCCACCAGTGATTCTAGCGGGAGGGCCTACAATGAGCAGTTCTTC	CATSDSSGRAYNEQFF	16	TRBD2	.	TRBV24-1	TRBJ2-1
TGTGCCAGCACCAACGGGGGGCCACGCACCGGGGAGCTGTTTTTT	CASTNGGPRTGELFF	15	.	.	TRBV6-5	TRBJ2-2
TGTGCCAGCAGCTCCAGGGCTTTTTGGAATTCACCCCTCCACTTT	CASSSRAFWNSPLHF	15	.	.	TRBV13	TRBJ1-6
TGTGCCTGGAGTTACATACATGGCTACACCTTC	CAWSYIHGYTF	11	.	.	TRBV30	TRBJ1-2
TGTGCCTGGGCCGGGACTAACTCCTACAATGAGCAGTTCTTC	CAWAGTNSYNEQFF	14	TRBD2	few	TRBV30	TRBJ2-1
TGTGCCAGCAGCTCGATTCGACAGGGTCAAGATACGCAGTATTTT	CASSSIRQGQDTQYF	15	TRBD1	.	TRBV7-9	TRBJ2-3
TGCGCCAGCAGCCAAGACCCGGGACAGGGTGACAATGAGCAGTTCTTC	CASSQDPGQGDNEQFF	16	TRBD1	.	TRBV4-1	TRBJ2-1
TGCGCCAGCAGCCAAGTCAATCCGAGCTCCTACGAGCAGTACTTC	CASSQVNPSSYEQYF	15	.	.	TRBV4-1	TRBJ2-7
TGTGCCAGCAGCTTAGTGCTAGCGGGAGGGACCTACAATGAGCAGTTCTTC	CASSLVLAGGTYNEQFF	17	TRBD2	.	TRBV7-9	TRBJ2-1
TGTGCCAGCACCCCGGGAGTCATGAACACTGAAGCTTTCTTT	CASTPGVMNTEAFF	14	.	.	TRBV6-6	TRBJ1-1
TGTGCCAGCAGCAGACGACTAGTTTCTTCCGAGCAGTACTTC	CASSRRLVSSEQYF	14	.	.	TRBV9	TRBJ2-7
TGCGCCAGCAGCTTGGGGACTAGCGGGAGGACTACCTACAATGAGCAGTTCTTC	CASSLGTSGRTTYNEQFF	18	TRBD2	.	TRBV5-1	TRBJ2-1
TGTGCCAGCAGCACCATTGGGGATGGCACAGATACGCAGTATTTT	CASSTIGDGTDTQYF	15	.	.	TRBV5-4	TRBJ2-3
TGTGCCTGGAGTAGGGTCAGGGGGCTCTTTAGCTACACCTTC	CAWSRVRGLFSYTF	14	TRBD1	.	TRBV30	TRBJ1-2
TGTGCCAGTAGTATTACGGGCCCAGAGGAGGCTTTCTTT	CASSITGPEEAFF	13	.	.	TRBV19	TRBJ1-1
TGTGCCAGCAGCTTGGCTATGTTACCGGGCGGGCAGTACTTC	CASSLAMLPGGQYF	14	.	.	TRBV5-6	TRBJ2-7
TGTGCCAGCAGCACCAGGACAGGGATTAACTATGGCTACACCTTC	CASSTRTGINYGYTF	15	TRBD1	.	TRBV9	TRBJ1-2
TGTGTCAGAAGCTTAGAAACGGGGAGCCGACGACTCAGGGGAAATGGAGACAATCAGCCCCAGCATTTT	CVRSLETGSRRLRGNGDNQPQHF	23	.	.	TRBV7-5	TRBJ1-5
TGTGCCAGCAGCGCAGGTCCTGGGGCCAACGTCCTGACTTTC	CASSAGPGANVLTF	14	.	few	TRBV6-2/TRBV6-3	TRBJ2-6
TGTGCCAGCAGCTTGGGTACAGGGAGCTCCTACGAGCAGTACTTC	CASSLGTGSSYEQYF	15	.	.	TRBV5-4	TRBJ2-7
TGTGCCAGCAGTTACTCGACTGGAAACTCCTACGAGCAGTACTTC	CASSYSTGNSYEQYF	15	.	.	TRBV6-5	TRBJ2-7
TGCGCCAGCAGCTTGAGCGGGAGGGCCACCGCAGATACGCAGTATTTT	CASSLSGRATADTQYF	16	TRBD2	.	TRBV5-1	TRBJ2-3
TGCGCCAGCAGCCAAGAGTCCTCGGGACGGCCTACCATTAACTATGGCTACACCTTC	CASSQESSGRPTINYGYTF	19	.	few	TRBV4-3	TRBJ1-2
TGCAGTGCCCCCGCAGATTATGGCTACACCTTC	CSAPADYGYTF	11	.	once	TRBV20-1	TRBJ1-2
TGTGCCACCCACCCCGGATTATCCTACGAGCAGTACTTC	CATHPGLSYEQYF	13	.	.	TRBV24-1	TRBJ2-7
TGCGCCAGCAGCCAAGTGCCCGTACTCCTCCGGTCAGATACGCAGTATTTT	CASSQVPVLLRSDTQYF	17	.	once	TRBV4-3	TRBJ2-3
TGTGCCAGCAGCTCCGATTTCCAGGGTCACTACAATGAGCAGTTCTTC	CASSSDFQGHYNEQFF	16	.	once	TRBV7-6	TRBJ2-1
TGTGCCACCAGCAGAGATGACACAGGTGTCTCCTACGAGCAGTACTTC	CATSRDDTGVSYEQYF	16	.	.	TRBV15	TRBJ2-7
TGTGCCAGCAGTGCCGGGACAGGGGACAATGAGCAGTTCTTC	CASSAGTGDNEQFF	14	TRBD1	.	TRBV6-6	TRBJ2-1